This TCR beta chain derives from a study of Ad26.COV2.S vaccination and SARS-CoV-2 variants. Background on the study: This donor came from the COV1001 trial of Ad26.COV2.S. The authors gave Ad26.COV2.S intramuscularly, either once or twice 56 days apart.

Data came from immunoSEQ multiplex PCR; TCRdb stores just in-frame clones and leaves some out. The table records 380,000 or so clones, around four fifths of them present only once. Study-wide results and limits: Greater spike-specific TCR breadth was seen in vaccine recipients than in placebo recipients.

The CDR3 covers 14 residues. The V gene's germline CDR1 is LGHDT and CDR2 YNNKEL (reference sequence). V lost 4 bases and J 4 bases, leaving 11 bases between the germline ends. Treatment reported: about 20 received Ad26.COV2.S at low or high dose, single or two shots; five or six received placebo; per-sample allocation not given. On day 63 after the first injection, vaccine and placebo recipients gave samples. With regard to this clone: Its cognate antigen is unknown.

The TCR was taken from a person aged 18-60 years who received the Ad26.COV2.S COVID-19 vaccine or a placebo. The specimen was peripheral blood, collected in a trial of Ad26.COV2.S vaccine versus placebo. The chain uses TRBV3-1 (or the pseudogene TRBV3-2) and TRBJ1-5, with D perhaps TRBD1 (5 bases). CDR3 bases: TGTGCCAGCAGCCCCCGACAGATAAATCAGCCCCAGCATTTT. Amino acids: CASSPRQINQPQHF.